This TCR beta chain was documented in a study of control samples from healthy donors and cancer patients. The table came from immunoSEQ multiplex PCR; TCRdb's copy has only in-frame clones and leaves some out. This table has roughly 76,000 clones, roughly 93% appearing once. CDR1 and CDR2 (germline): SGHNT, YENEEA. There are 16 residues in the CDR3. J gave up 3 bases and V 3 bases, and 8 bases lay outside the gene matches. Sequenced: PBMCs. V is TRBV11-3 and J is TRBJ2-1; 7 nucleotides line up with TRBD2. The TCR was taken from a woman in her forties with lung cancer. CDR3 in DNA: TGTGCCAGCAGCTTTAGCCCGGGACTAAGCTACAATGAGCAGTTCTTC. Translating it yields CASSFSPGLSYNEQFF.